This T cell receptor (beta chain) stems from a study of cytomegalovirus exposure and HLA in healthy donors. PCR involved 60 Vbeta and 13 Jbeta primers. Some clones are missing from TCRdb's copy, which holds only in-frame ones; the method was immunoSEQ multiplex PCR. The data contain roughly 200,000 clones, roughly 87% of them singletons. The V gene end was trimmed by 4 bases and the J gene end by 2 bases; junction bases not matched to a gene: 4. This CDR3 contains 15 residues. The germline V gene has CDR1 SGHRS and CDR2 YFSETQ. This clone came up a few times. The antigen is not known. Regarding the study as a whole: Data from an earlier analysis indicated that most TCR beta V segments were productive either about 87% or about 30% of the time.

The chain is built from TRBV5-1 and TRBJ2-7; 12 bases fit TRBD2. Sequenced input: PBMCs. The origin of this receptor is a boy between 2 and 10 years old in good health and CMV-seronegative. DNA for the CDR3: TGCGCCAGCAGCCCGCGGACTAGCGGGGCCTACGAGCAGTACTTC. Translating gives CASSPRTSGAYEQYF.